This passage covers 22 T cell receptor beta chains from one sample sequenced in a study of blood T cell repertoires in COVID-19. Method: immunoSEQ multiplex PCR; TCRdb's copy keeps in-frame clones and lacks some. Among about 63,000 clones listed, around 83% were seen once. Sequencing input: peripheral blood. These receptors were collected from a human donor in a cohort sampled during active COVID-19.

V usage is TRBV11-2 and J usage is TRBJ2-1; 11 bases align to TRBD2. The V gene's germline CDR1 is SGHAT and CDR2 FQNNGV. CDR3 size: 19 residues. Trimming at V came to 2 bases and at J to 1 base, leaving 10 bases not matched to a gene. The CDR3: CASSLRGSGGAGSYNEQFF. In nucleotides, the CDR3 is TGTGCCAGCAGCTTAAGAGGTAGCGGGGGGGCCGGGTCCTACAATGAGCAGTTCTTC.

The chain combines TRBV7-2 with TRBJ2-5; 13 bases fit TRBD2. V dropped 3 bases and J dropped 4; count of bases not matched to a gene: 5. Germline V lookup: CDR1 SGHTA, CDR2 FQGNSA. The CDR3 runs 16 residues. CDR3 DNA sequence: TGTGCCAGCAGCTTCGGACTAGCGGGAGTGGTAGAGACCCAGTACTTC. Translated, it gives CASSFGLAGVVETQYF.

The J gene is TRBJ2-7, the V gene TRBV30; TRBD1 is a possible D gene (6 bases). This CDR3 comprises 14 residues. V lost 0 bases and J 2 bases, leaving 11 bases between the germline ends. Germline lookup yields CDR1 GTSNPN and CDR2 SVGIG (reference sequence). DNA of the CDR3: TGTGCCTGGAGTGTTTGGGGGCTGACCTACGAGCAGTACTTC. It specifies CAWSVWGLTYEQYF.

The chain uses TRBV3-1 (or the pseudogene TRBV3-2) and TRBJ2-3; 12 bases are a match to TRBD2. The V gene end was trimmed by 0 bases and the J gene end by 4 bases; junction bases not matched to a gene: 5. CDR1 LGHDT and CDR2 YNNKEL come from the germline V gene (reference sequence). The CDR3 consists of 17 residues. The DNA of the CDR3 is TGTGCCAGCAGCCAAGATCGAACTAGCGGGAGGCCAGATACGCAGTATTTT. Protein: CASSQDRTSGRPDTQYF.

The chain carries TRBV3-1 (or the pseudogene TRBV3-2) and TRBJ2-3; 8 bases align to TRBD1. The CDR3 has 17 residues. Losses at the gene ends were 0 bases for V and 7 bases for J; bases not matched to a gene: 12. Per the germline V gene, CDR1 is LGHDT and CDR2 is YNNKEL (reference sequence). CDR3 region: CASSQDINRGISHTQYF. The CDR3 DNA sequence: TGTGCCAGCAGCCAAGATATTAACAGGGGGATCTCCCATACGCAGTATTTT.

V is TRBV15 and J is TRBJ1-1; no clear D gene. The CDR3 spans 16 residues. Per germline, CDR1 LNHNV and CDR2 YYDKDF (reference sequence). Trimming took off 0 bases at V and 2 bases at J, with 13 bases between the two ends. CDR3 loop: CATSRERDTRNTEAFF. The CDR3, as DNA: TGTGCCACCAGCAGAGAGAGGGATACGCGAAACACTGAAGCTTTCTTT.

V and J are TRBV5-1 and TRBJ2-1, with 7 bases aligning to TRBD2. Germline V gene sequence: CDR1 SGHRS, CDR2 YFSETQ. CDR3 size: 15 residues. Unmatched junction bases numbered 6, after V lost 1 base and J lost 5 bases. The CDR3 sequence: CASSLSWTRDNEQFF. The CDR3, as DNA: TGCGCCAGCAGCTTGTCTTGGACTAGGGACAATGAGCAGTTCTTC.

The chain joins TRBV5-1 to TRBJ2-7; perhaps TRBD1 as D (7 bases). V shed 5 bases and J shed 2 bases, with 17 bases lying between them. This CDR3 is 15 amino acids long. CDR1 is SGHRS and CDR2 is YFSETQ in the germline V gene. The DNA of the CDR3 is TGCGCCAGCAGTATGACTCAGGGGGGACCCTACGAGCAGTACTTC. It translates to CASSMTQGGPYEQYF.

This rearrangement joins TRBV9 to TRBJ2-1; weak D call: TRBD2 (6 bases). Trimming removed 2 bases from V and 9 bases from J, with 21 bases in between. Germline CDR1 is SGDLS and CDR2 is YYNGEE. This CDR3 region has 16 residues. The CDR3 DNA follows: TGTGCCAGCAGCGTTTTGTCGGGAGAGGTCCTCAGTGAGCAGTTCTTC. It specifies CASSVLSGEVLSEQFF.

The J gene is TRBJ2-3, the V gene TRBV2; TRBD2 matches 15 bases. V trimming: 7 bases; J trimming: 1 base; junction bases outside the gene matches: 6. CDR1 is SNHLY and CDR2 is FYNNEI in the germline V gene. The CDR3 is 17 amino acids. The CDR3 loop reads CASKRTSGGVRTDTQYF. For the CDR3, the DNA is TGTGCCAGCAAGCGGACTAGCGGGGGGGTTCGCACAGATACGCAGTATTTT.

The chain employs TRBV5-1 and TRBJ2-5; 7 bases align to TRBD2. Germline CDR1 SGHRS, CDR2 YFSETQ. The CDR3 loop spans 15 amino acids. V lost 3 bases, J lost 2 bases, and 7 bases stayed unmatched. As DNA, the CDR3 is TGCGCCAGCAGCTGGATGCTAGCGGCTCAAGAGACCCAGTACTTC. Its translation is CASSWMLAAQETQYF. The whole variable domain, remainder taken from reference TRBV5-1 and TRBJ2-5, is KAGVTQTPRYLIKTRGQQVTLSCSPISGHRSVSWYQQTPGQGLQFLFEYFSETQRNKGNFPGRFSGRQFSNSRSEMNVSTLELGDSALYLCASSWMLAAQETQYFGPGTRLLVL.

The rearrangement uses TRBV19 and TRBJ2-7; 7 bases are shared with TRBD1. CDR1 and CDR2 from the germline V gene are LNHDA and SQIVND (reference sequence). CDR3 length equals 13 residues. V dropped 9 bases and J dropped 1; count of bases not matched to a gene: 6. In nucleotides, the CDR3 is TGTGCCAGCGCCGGGACAGCTTCCTACGAGCAGTACTTC. Residues: CASAGTASYEQYF.

The V call is TRBV11-2, the J call TRBJ1-2; 9 bases map to TRBD1. Germline lookup yields CDR1 SGHAT and CDR2 FQNNGV. This CDR3 spans 15 amino acids. Trimming cost V 5 bases and J 4 bases; bases outside gene matches: 8. CDR3 coding DNA: TGTGCCAGCAGCCCCAGGACAGGGGTCCTCTATGGCTACACCTTC. This encodes CASSPRTGVLYGYTF.

The chain joins TRBV5-1 to TRBJ1-6, with 9 bases that match TRBD1. Germline V gives CDR1 SGHRS, CDR2 YFSETQ. The CDR3 length is 16 residues. J was trimmed by 10 bases and V by 4 bases; bases with no gene match: 12. The CDR3 DNA reads TGCGCCAGCAGCCTGGGACAGGGAGTAGGAGGATCACCCCTCCACTTT. Protein: CASSLGQGVGGSPLHF.

The genes are TRBV5-1 and TRBJ1-5; possibly TRBD1 for D (6 bases). Germline V CDR1 and CDR2: SGHRS, YFSETQ. Trimming stripped 0 bases from V and 7 bases from J, with 11 bases between. The CDR3 contains 14 residues. The CDR3 DNA follows: TGCGCCAGCAGCTTGGGGACAGTTGACCAGCCCCAGCATTTT. It specifies CASSLGTVDQPQHF.

CDR3 residues: CASSQFSGVTGELFF. CDR3 nucleotides: TGTGCCAGCAGCCAATTTTCAGGGGTCACCGGGGAGCTGTTTTTT. The chain joins TRBV3-1 (or the pseudogene TRBV3-2) to TRBJ2-2; D perhaps matches TRBD1 (6 bases). The CDR3 consists of 15 residues. Per germline, CDR1 LGHDT and CDR2 YNNKEL (reference sequence). V was shortened by 2 bases and J by 4 bases, with 11 bases between the two germline ends.

CDR3 residues: CATRLAGSSYNEQFF. CDR3 nucleotide sequence: TGCGCCACCAGACTAGCGGGGAGCTCCTACAATGAGCAGTTCTTC. The V and J genes are TRBV5-1 and TRBJ2-1; 11 positions match TRBD2. J lost 0 bases, V lost 9 bases, and 5 bases had no gene match. Germline V gene lookup returns CDR1 SGHRS and CDR2 YFSETQ. This CDR3 has 15 residues.

This sequence joins TRBV10-3 and TRBJ2-7; tentatively, D is TRBD1 (5 bases). V dropped 3 bases and J dropped 3 bases, with 12 bases sitting between them. Germline V CDR1 and CDR2: ENHRY, SYGVKD. This CDR3 has 14 residues. The CDR3 sequence: CAISDRGQDYEQYF. CDR3 DNA: TGTGCCATCAGTGATAGGGGTCAGGACTACGAGCAGTACTTC.

The gene calls are TRBV9 and TRBJ1-2; 7 bases fit TRBD1. This CDR3 is built from 14 residues. With V trimmed by 5 bases and J by 7 bases, 11 bases remained unmatched. Germline CDR1 reads SGDLS; CDR2 reads YYNGEE. Written as DNA, the CDR3 is TGTGCCAGCAGACCGACAGGGAATAGCGGTGGCTACACCTTC. It codes for CASRPTGNSGGYTF.

CDR3 amino acids: CASSPTRTSGSEQFF. CDR3 DNA: TGTGCCAGCTCACCAACCAGGACTAGCGGAAGTGAGCAGTTCTTC. The chain links TRBV18 to TRBJ2-1, with TRBD2 identical over 10 bases. The CDR3 extends over 15 amino acids. V was clipped by 2 bases and J by 9 bases; unmatched bases: 7. CDR1 and CDR2 from the germline V gene are KGHSH and LQKENI. Based on the CDR3 plus reference TRBV18 and TRBJ2-1, the full variable domain is NAGVMQNPRHLVRRRGQEARLRCSPMKGHSHVYWYRQLPEEGLKFMVYLQKENIIDESGMPKERFSAEFPKEGPSILRIQQVVRGDSAAYFCASSPTRTSGSEQFFGPGTRLTVL.

The chain employs TRBV6-1 and TRBJ1-1, with TRBD1 identical over 9 bases. The CDR3 consists of 16 residues. CDR1 is MNHNS, CDR2 SASEGT, per germline. Trimming took 4 bases from V and 5 from J; bases not matched to a gene: 11. The CDR3: CASSVGQGIGNTEAFF. CDR3 sequence (DNA): TGTGCCAGCAGTGTTGGACAGGGGATCGGAAATACTGAAGCTTTCTTT.

The J gene is TRBJ2-3, the V gene TRBV20-1, with D perhaps TRBD2 (5 bases). Trimming took off 3 bases at V and 2 bases at J, with 18 bases between the two ends. The germline V gene encodes CDR1 DFQATT and CDR2 SNEGSKA (reference sequence). This CDR3 is 16 amino acids long. The CDR3 DNA follows: TGCAGTGCTAGTAGGCTAGCTTCGGGAACCACAGATACGCAGTATTTT. Protein: CSASRLASGTTDTQYF.